This record covers a single T cell receptor (beta chain). The target of this receptor is not known. Qualities for individual bases were not recorded, and no much larger clone is one base off. This specimen belongs to a study of naive and memory T cell subsets (dated by TCRdb to 2015 to 2018). As for the study more broadly: Sorted naive and memory T cell subsets from peripheral blood were analyzed in the study using a UMI-based, open-source pipeline for TCR alpha and beta sequencing. IgG serology results and the functional CMV T cell responses were in complete agreement. RNA was DNase-treated and reverse transcribed with TCR constant-region primers, mostly using SuperScript III.

From a lookup of the germline V gene, CDR1 and CDR2 are LGHNT and FRNRAP. V lost 4 bases and J lost 5 bases; the stretch between them is 21 bases long. Including the terminal cysteine and phenylalanine, the CDR3 comprises 16 residues. Only CDR3 DNA remains: 48 bases, in frame from the first base. Summary of the overall study and its limitations: The repertoire findings for the naive and memory subsets could not be validated against a ground truth because none was available. TCR abundance followed a power law whose exponent differed between naive and memory subsets but was consistent across the three individuals. RNA-based TCR counts may be affected by expression changes linked to T cell activation and differentiation. A clonotype was defined as a single alpha or beta chain sequence rather than as a paired alpha/beta receptor. Following error correction, more than 95% of naive TCR sequences occurred only once, which made naive abundance distributions much steeper than those of memory subsets. In both CD4 and CD8 cells, the Gini index increased while Shannon and inverse Simpson diversity decreased from naive through CM, EM and EMRA.

Separate amplification of TCR alpha and beta chain libraries was performed from the second PCR step onward. CMV status of each donor was established by measuring IFNgamma production from CD4+ T cells after fresh PBMCs were stimulated overnight with CMV viral lysate. Using Miltenyi beads, CD4 T cells were first positively selected, and CD8 T cells were then positively selected from the CD4-negative fraction. Cells were stained for CD3, CD4, CD8, CD45RA, CD27 and a live/dead dye and were sorted on a BD Aria II into four subsets based on CD45RA and CD27. A few healthy volunteers provided blood, and the blood of each volunteer was split into CD4 and CD8 T cells and then into four differentiation subsets. About 0.13 L of peripheral blood was collected from each donor, and PBMC were isolated by Ficoll-Paque PLUS density-gradient centrifugation. The sorted cells were lysed in RLT buffer, after which RNA was extracted using a Qiagen RNeasy kit and kept at -80 degrees C.

Receptors were amplified or captured by UMI-ligation and nested PCR. The beta constant-region primer was an equimolar mix of two oligonucleotides covering both TRBC1 and TRBC2. Four rounds of PCR, combining the SP2 primer with nested alpha and beta constant-region primers, were used to amplify the ligated cDNA. A single-stranded oligonucleotide containing the SP2 primer and a 12-nucleotide UMI was joined to the 3' end of the cDNA by T4 RNA ligase 1. The ligation reaction was incubated at 16°C for about 20-25 hours. PCR2 was usually performed as a SYBR Green qPCR and halted at a preset threshold so that over-amplification would not occur. All purifications after the first were performed with Agencourt AMPure XP magnetic beads. Library quantification was done by Qubit, followed by a TapeStation check on which the main peak was expected at around 650 bp. The pooled libraries were sequenced on an Illumina MiSeq using v2 2x251 paired-end kits, which usually yielded roughly 0.95-2.2 million reads per sample. Each sample library was pooled at around 4.1 nM, and about 5-7.5% PhiX was included to improve cluster recognition. In the source study's methods: V and J genes were assigned to Demultiplexor-processed FASTQ reads by Decombinator through tag matching, with a single base-pair mismatch being allowed. Collapsinator used UMIs to correct both sequencing errors and frequency errors arising from PCR heterogeneity. CDR3Translator translated TCRs and extracted CDR3s from the conserved cysteine to the FGXG phenylalanine, flagging non-productive sequences. Gini, Shannon entropy and inverse Simpson indices were computed after subsampling the repertoires to the same number of UMI-defined TCRs. Within the linear range, a power law was fitted to clonotype abundance distributions using maximum likelihood. On one naive CD8 sample, the pipeline and MIGEC gave similar UMI counts, unique TCR numbers and clonal distributions. Repertoires were searched for approximately 7,000 CMV-associated CDR3 sequences compiled from VDJdb and a published dataset. TCRdb trimmed the raw reads at Q25, called clones with MiXCR and kept productive beta chains. Each CDR3 protein gets just one entry, which takes the most common genes and DNA from the rows behind it. TCRdb, not the original authors, processed these V and J calls. Within this sample are about 120,000 distinct CDR3 sequences, with 36% of them counted one time only. The top ten hold 0.9% of the sample.

The rearranged segments are TRBV12-5 and TRBJ2-7; TRBD2 is possibly the D segment (5 matching bases). The source of this sequence is a human donor in good health. The sequencing input was central memory CD4+ T cells from blood. What the cell subset or site label conveys for this sample: central memory, CD45RA- CD27+. The encoded CDR3 is CASGSPTEEILDEQYF. The DNA sequence is given as TGTGCTAGTGGTTCCCCCACGGAGGAGATCCTGGACGAGCAGTACTTC.